This T cell receptor (beta chain) was sequenced during a study of blood T cell repertoires in COVID-19. TCRdb's copy holds only in-frame clones and misses some; the assay was immunoSEQ multiplex PCR. Altogether about 160,000 clones are present, 70% to 85% being singletons, with the ten largest covering 22%. V dropped 0 bases and J dropped 7; count of bases not matched to a gene: 10. From germline, CDR1 is SGHNT and CDR2 YYREEE (reference sequence). The CDR3 runs to 17 residues. The source is an elderly woman with acute or convalescent COVID-19. The source material was peripheral blood. This rearrangement joins TRBV5-4 to TRBJ2-1; 10 bases fit TRBD2. The CDR3 DNA follows: TGTGCCAGCAGCTTGGCGGGCGGGCTAGCGGGGGCGAATGAGCAGTTCTTC. Protein sequence: CASSLAGGLAGANEQFF.